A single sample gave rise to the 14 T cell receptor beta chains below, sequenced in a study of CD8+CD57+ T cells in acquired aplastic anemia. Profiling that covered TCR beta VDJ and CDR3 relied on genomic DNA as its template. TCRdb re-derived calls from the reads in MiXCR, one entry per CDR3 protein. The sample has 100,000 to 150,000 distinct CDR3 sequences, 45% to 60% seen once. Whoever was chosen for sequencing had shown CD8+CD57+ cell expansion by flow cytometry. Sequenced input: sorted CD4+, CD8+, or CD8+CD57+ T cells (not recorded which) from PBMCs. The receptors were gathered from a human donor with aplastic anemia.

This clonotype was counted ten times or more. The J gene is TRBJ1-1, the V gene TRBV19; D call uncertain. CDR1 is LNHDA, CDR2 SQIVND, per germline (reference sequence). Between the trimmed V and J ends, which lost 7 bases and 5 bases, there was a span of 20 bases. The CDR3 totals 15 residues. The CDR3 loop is CASIPLDGPRTEAFF. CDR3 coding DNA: TGTGCCAGTATCCCCCTCGACGGGCCCAGGACTGAAGCTTTCTTT.

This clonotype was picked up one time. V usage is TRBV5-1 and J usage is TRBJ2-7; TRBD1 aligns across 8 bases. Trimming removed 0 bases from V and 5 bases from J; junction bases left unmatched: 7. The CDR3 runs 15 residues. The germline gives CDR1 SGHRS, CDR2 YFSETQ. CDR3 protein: CASSLGDRPGDEQYF. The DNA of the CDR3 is TGCGCCAGCAGCTTGGGGGACAGGCCGGGGGACGAGCAGTACTTC.

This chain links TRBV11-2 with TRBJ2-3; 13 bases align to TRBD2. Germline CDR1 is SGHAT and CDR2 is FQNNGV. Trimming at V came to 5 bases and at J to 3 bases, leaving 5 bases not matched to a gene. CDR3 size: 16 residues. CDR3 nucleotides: TGTGCCAGCAGCCGACGGACTAGCGGGAGTACAGATACGCAGTATTTT. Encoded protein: CASSRRTSGSTDTQYF.

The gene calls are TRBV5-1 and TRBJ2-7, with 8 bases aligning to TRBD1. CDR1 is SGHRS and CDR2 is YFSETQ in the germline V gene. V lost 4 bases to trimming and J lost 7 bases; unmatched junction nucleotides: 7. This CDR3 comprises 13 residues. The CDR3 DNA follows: TGCGCCAGCAGCCTGGACAGGGTTTCGGAGCAGTACTTC. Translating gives CASSLDRVSEQYF.

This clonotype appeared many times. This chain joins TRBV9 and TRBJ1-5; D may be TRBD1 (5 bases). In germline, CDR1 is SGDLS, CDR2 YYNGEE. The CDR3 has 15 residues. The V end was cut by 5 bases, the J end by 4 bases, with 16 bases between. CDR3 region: CASSATGRENQPQHF. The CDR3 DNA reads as TGTGCCAGCAGTGCAACGGGACGGGAAAATCAGCCCCAGCATTTT.

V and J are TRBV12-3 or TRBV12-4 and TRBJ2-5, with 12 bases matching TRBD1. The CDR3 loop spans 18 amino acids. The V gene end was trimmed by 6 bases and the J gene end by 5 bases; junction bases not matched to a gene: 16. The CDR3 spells CASRTGQGAGGRIETQYF. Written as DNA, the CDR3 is TGTGCCAGCAGGACGGGACAGGGGGCAGGGGGTAGAATTGAGACCCAGTACTTC.

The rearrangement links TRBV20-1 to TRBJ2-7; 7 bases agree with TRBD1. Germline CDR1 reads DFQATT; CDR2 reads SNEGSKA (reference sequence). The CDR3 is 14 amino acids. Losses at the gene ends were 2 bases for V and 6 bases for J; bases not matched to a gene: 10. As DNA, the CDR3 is TGCAGTGCTAGACAGGGGACAGTCGTCCCCGAGCAGTACTTC. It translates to CSARQGTVVPEQYF.

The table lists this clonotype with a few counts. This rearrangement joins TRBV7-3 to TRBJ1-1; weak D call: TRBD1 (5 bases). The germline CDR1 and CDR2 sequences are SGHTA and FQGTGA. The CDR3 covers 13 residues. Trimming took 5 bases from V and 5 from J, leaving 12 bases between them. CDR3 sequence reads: CASSEGRITEAFF. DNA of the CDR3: TGTGCCAGCAGCGAGGGGCGGATAACTGAAGCTTTCTTT.

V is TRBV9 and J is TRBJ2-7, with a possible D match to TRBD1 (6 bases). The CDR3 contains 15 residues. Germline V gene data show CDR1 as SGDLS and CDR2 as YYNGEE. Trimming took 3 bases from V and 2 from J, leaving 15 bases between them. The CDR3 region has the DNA TGTGCCAGCAGCGGACCGCTCAGGGGCCCCTACGAGCAGTACTTC. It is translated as CASSGPLRGPYEQYF.

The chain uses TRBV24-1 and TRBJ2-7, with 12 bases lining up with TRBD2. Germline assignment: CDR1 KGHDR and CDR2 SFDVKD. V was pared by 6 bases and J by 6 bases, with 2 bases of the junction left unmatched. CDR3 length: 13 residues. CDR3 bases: TGTGCCACCAGTACTAGCGGGGGGCGCGAGCAGTACTTC. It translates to CATSTSGGREQYF.

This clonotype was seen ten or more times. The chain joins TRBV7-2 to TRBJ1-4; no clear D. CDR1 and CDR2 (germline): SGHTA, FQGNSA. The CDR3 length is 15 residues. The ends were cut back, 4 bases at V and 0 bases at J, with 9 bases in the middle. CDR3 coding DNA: TGTGCCAGCAGCTCATACACTGCAACTAATGAAAAACTGTTTTTT. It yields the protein CASSSYTATNEKLFF.

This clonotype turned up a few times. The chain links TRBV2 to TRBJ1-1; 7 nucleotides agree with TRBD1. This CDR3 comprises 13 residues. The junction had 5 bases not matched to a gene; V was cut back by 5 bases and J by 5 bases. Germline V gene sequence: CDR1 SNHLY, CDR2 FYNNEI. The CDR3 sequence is CASSWDSGTEAFF. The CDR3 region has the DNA TGTGCCAGCAGTTGGGACAGCGGTACTGAAGCTTTCTTT.

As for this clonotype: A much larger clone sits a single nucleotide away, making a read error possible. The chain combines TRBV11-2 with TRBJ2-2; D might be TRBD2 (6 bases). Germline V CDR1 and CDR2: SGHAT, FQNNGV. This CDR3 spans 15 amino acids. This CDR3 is CASSLDLGNTGGLFF. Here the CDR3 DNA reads TGTGCCAGCAGCTTAGATCTAGGAAACACCGGGGGGCTGTTTTTT.

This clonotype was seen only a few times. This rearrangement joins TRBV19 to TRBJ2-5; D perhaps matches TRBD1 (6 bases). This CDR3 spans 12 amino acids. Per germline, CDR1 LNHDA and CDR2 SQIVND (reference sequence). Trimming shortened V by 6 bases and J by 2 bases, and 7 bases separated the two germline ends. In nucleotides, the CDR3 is TGTGCCAGTAGGGGGGCTCAAGAGACCCAGTACTTC. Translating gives CASRGAQETQYF.